This entry lists 20 T cell receptor beta chains sequenced from one sample in a study of cytomegalovirus exposure and HLA in healthy donors (TCRdb year 2017). Receptors were amplified or captured by the immunoSEQ multiplex PCR assay. The multiplex PCR relied on a mix of 60 forward primers for TCR Vbeta segments and 13 reverse primers for TCR Jbeta segments. The immuneACCESS repertoire file appears here via TCRdb, limited to in-frame rearrangements. These files lack a portion of the clones; in checked studies, under half of the deficit traces to unresolved V genes, and the cause of the others is not known. The table for this sample lists about 140,000 clones; about four fifths of them were counted only once. 6.2% of the sample is held by the ten biggest clonotypes. The material sequenced was PBMCs. All receptors come from a middle-aged woman in good health and CMV-seropositive.

The rearrangement joins TRBV2 to TRBJ1-2; D possibly corresponds to TRBD1 (6 bases). Germline CDR1 and CDR2: SNHLY and FYNNEI. This CDR3 spans 15 amino acids. Trimming removed 3 bases from V and 3 bases from J, with 14 bases in between. As DNA, the CDR3 is TGTGCCAGCAGTGAGTGGAGGGGGGGCTACTATGGCTACACCTTC. Encoded protein: CASSEWRGGYYGYTF.

The rearrangement links TRBV29-1 to TRBJ1-5; D not resolved. The CDR3 contains 12 residues. Trimming cost V 6 bases and J 4 bases, with 10 bases left between them. The germline V gene encodes CDR1 SQVTM and CDR2 ANQGSEA. The CDR3 loop is CSVLSGNQPQHF. The CDR3 nucleotides read TGCAGCGTCCTATCGGGGAATCAGCCCCAGCATTTT.

The chain links TRBV29-1 to TRBJ2-7; D is ambiguous. This CDR3 is built from 12 residues. The germline V and J ends were trimmed by 1 base and 1 base, with 5 bases remaining between them. Germline V CDR1 and CDR2: SQVTM, ANQGSEA. The CDR3 spells CSVEGSSYEQYF. The CDR3 DNA follows: TGCAGCGTTGAAGGCAGTTCCTACGAGCAGTACTTC.

The chain carries TRBV9 and TRBJ2-3, with D tentatively TRBD1 (6 bases). The CDR3 consists of 16 residues. Trimming removed 1 base at V and 1 base at J, with 13 bases between. Germline CDR1 is SGDLS and CDR2 is YYNGEE. The DNA of the CDR3 is TGTGCCAGCAGCGTACAAATGGGACACCGCACAGATACGCAGTATTTT. Its protein product is CASSVQMGHRTDTQYF.

This chain joins TRBV5-4 and TRBJ2-5; TRBD1 matches at 7 bases. The ends lost 0 bases at V and 3 bases at J; junction bases unmatched: 5. CDR1 is SGHNT, CDR2 YYREEE, per germline (reference sequence). The CDR3 runs to 15 residues. The CDR3 DNA reads as TGTGCCAGCAGCTTGGACAGGGGCGTAGAAGAGACCCAGTACTTC. The encoded protein is CASSLDRGVEETQYF.

This rearrangement joins TRBV5-1 to TRBJ2-7, with D tentatively TRBD1 (6 bases). The V end lost 0 bases, the J end lost 3 bases, and 10 bases lay between the germline ends. Per germline, CDR1 SGHRS and CDR2 YFSETQ. This CDR3 has 14 residues. In nucleotides, the CDR3 is TGCGCCAGCAGCTTGGGGACAGTAGGCTACGAGCAGTACTTC. Translating gives CASSLGTVGYEQYF.

The genes are TRBV7-9 and TRBJ2-5, with D perhaps TRBD1 (6 bases). V lost 6 bases and J lost 5, with 13 bases in between. This CDR3 has 13 residues. Germline CDR1 SEHNR, CDR2 FQNEAQ (reference sequence). CDR3 in amino acids: CASRIQGPETQYF. The CDR3 coding sequence is TGTGCCAGCAGGATACAGGGTCCGGAGACCCAGTACTTC.

The V gene is TRBV30, the J gene TRBJ2-7; 10 bases are a match to TRBD1. Germline loops: CDR1 GTSNPN, CDR2 SVGIG (reference sequence). V lost 3 bases and J lost 4; bases outside the gene matches: 6. This CDR3 region has 14 residues. Here the CDR3 reads CAWRGPGQGYEQYF. CDR3 nucleotide sequence: TGTGCCTGGAGGGGGCCGGGACAGGGGTACGAGCAGTACTTC.

This chain uses TRBV2 with TRBJ1-1; 7 positions agree with TRBD1. The germline CDR1 and CDR2 sequences are SNHLY and FYNNEI. After removal of 6 bases from V and 4 bases from J, the junction contained 8 bases not matched to a gene. The CDR3 is made up of 14 amino acids. CDR3 in amino acids: CASRGSTGSTEAFF. The CDR3 DNA sequence: TGTGCCAGCAGGGGTTCGACAGGGAGCACTGAAGCTTTCTTT.

CDR3 region: CASSIAATNEKLFF. The CDR3 DNA is TGTGCCAGTAGTATAGCCGCAACTAATGAAAAACTGTTTTTT. The genes are TRBV19 and TRBJ1-4, with no clear D. The CDR3 loop spans 14 amino acids. CDR1 LNHDA and CDR2 SQIVND come from the germline V gene (reference sequence). V was pared by 1 base and J by 0 bases, with 3 bases between.

The V and J genes are TRBV2 and TRBJ1-5; D call uncertain. Trimming cost V 1 base and J 6 bases, with 7 bases left between them. The CDR3 runs to 13 residues. Per the germline V gene, CDR1 is SNHLY and CDR2 is FYNNEI. The CDR3 region is CASSEGFGQPQHF. The CDR3 DNA reads TGTGCCAGCAGTGAAGGTTTCGGTCAGCCCCAGCATTTT.

This clone was counted only a few times. This chain links TRBV7-9 with TRBJ2-7; a weak D match, TRBD2 (6 bases). CDR1 and CDR2 from the germline V gene are SEHNR and FQNEAQ (reference sequence). Trimming took off 0 bases at V and 0 bases at J, with 9 bases between the two ends. The CDR3 is 15 amino acids. CDR3 residues: CASSLAGGSSYEQYF. The CDR3, as DNA: TGTGCCAGCAGCTTAGCCGGGGGTAGCTCCTACGAGCAGTACTTC.

This clone appeared a single time. The chain uses TRBV7-9 and TRBJ2-5, with a possible D match to TRBD1 (6 bases). Germline lookup yields CDR1 SEHNR and CDR2 FQNEAQ (reference sequence). The CDR3 loop spans 13 amino acids. Trimming took off 7 bases at V and 4 bases at J, with 13 bases between the two ends. In DNA, the CDR3 is TGTGCCAGCACCAGACAGGAAGGAGAGACCCAGTACTTC. Amino acid sequence: CASTRQEGETQYF.

V gene TRBV20-1 combines with J gene TRBJ2-7; D gene unclear. CDR1 and CDR2 (germline): DFQATT, SNEGSKA (reference sequence). V was cut by 3 bases and J by 5 bases, with 8 bases left in between. The CDR3 sequence is 11 residues long. The CDR3 bases are TGCAGTGCTAGGAGTCTCAACGAGCAGTACTTC. Encoded protein: CSARSLNEQYF.

The genes are TRBV28 and TRBJ1-2, with D unclear. The ends were cut back, 5 bases at V and 7 bases at J, with 8 bases in the middle. CDR3 length equals 11 residues. Germline CDR1 reads MDHEN; CDR2 reads SYDVKM. CDR3 nucleotide sequence: TGTGCCAGCAGTCCCTCGGGTGGCTACACCTTC. It yields the protein CASSPSGGYTF.

The chain carries TRBV11-2 and TRBJ1-4, with TRBD1 identical over 8 bases. The CDR3 is 13 residues long. The germline gives CDR1 SGHAT, CDR2 FQNNGV. The V gene end was trimmed by 8 bases and the J gene end by 8 bases; junction bases not matched to a gene: 7. The chain's CDR3 is CASSRTGNEKLFF. As DNA, the CDR3 is TGTGCCAGCTCACGGACAGGGAACGAAAAACTGTTTTTT.

The V and J genes are TRBV28 and TRBJ2-5, with 9 nucleotides matching TRBD2. Trimming took 5 bases from V and 4 from J; bases not matched to a gene: 2. The CDR3 is 13 residues long. The V gene's germline CDR1 is MDHEN and CDR2 SYDVKM. CDR3 sequence: CASSRTSAETQYF. For the CDR3, the DNA is TGTGCCAGCAGTCGGACTAGCGCAGAGACCCAGTACTTC.

The rearrangement links TRBV10-3 to TRBJ2-7; D is unresolved. The CDR3 sequence is 11 residues long. V was shortened by 10 bases and J by 3 bases, with 10 bases between the two germline ends. CDR1 is ENHRY and CDR2 is SYGVKD in the germline V gene. The chain's CDR3 is CATKSDYEQYF. The CDR3 DNA reads as TGTGCCACCAAGAGTGACTACGAGCAGTACTTC.

This sequence joins TRBV5-4 and TRBJ2-7; tentative D call: TRBD2 (6 bases). V lost 2 bases, J lost 1 base, and 13 bases lay in between. Germline V gene sequence: CDR1 SGHNT, CDR2 YYREEE (reference sequence). The CDR3 totals 15 residues. CDR3 residues: CASSLNAGLSYEQYF. The DNA for the CDR3 is TGTGCCAGCAGCTTAAATGCAGGACTATCCTACGAGCAGTACTTC.

The V and J genes are TRBV18 and TRBJ2-7, with D possibly TRBD2 on 5 matching bases. Trimming stripped 6 bases from V and 6 bases from J, with 12 bases between. CDR3 length: 12 amino acids. The germline gives CDR1 KGHSH, CDR2 LQKENI. The CDR3 protein is CASSSRGLEQYF. CDR3 in DNA: TGTGCCAGCTCCTCGCGAGGGCTCGAGCAGTACTTC.